The clone carrying this TCR beta chain has just one count. Sequencing used immunoSEQ multiplex PCR; TCRdb keeps in-frame clones, though not all of them. This repertoire shows about 45,000 clones, roughly 84% found once; its top ten account for almost 2.5%. The source of the sample is a study of T cell clones after liver transplantation. V gave up 3 bases and J gave up 4 bases; unmatched junction bases: 16. This CDR3 has 18 amino acids. CDR1 LGHNA and CDR2 YNFKEQ come from the germline V gene. V usage is TRBV4-2 and J usage is TRBJ2-7, with 9 bases fitting TRBD1. The source material was CD4+ T cells from blood, sampled 24 months after liver transplant. This clonotype originated in a human patient who received a liver transplant. Some of these T cells may belong to the graft donor. The CDR3 region has the DNA TGTGCCAGCAGCCAGGGCTTGGATGGGACAGGGATGGGATACGAGCAGTACTTC. This gives the protein CASSQGLDGTGMGYEQYF.